The 29 T cell receptor beta chains below were found in one sample sequenced in a study of shared clonotypes between healthy human individuals (dated by TCRdb to between 2020 and 2021). Library generation was performed with the immunoSEQ multiplex PCR assay. What TCRdb holds here is the immuneACCESS table cut down to in-frame rearrangements. Part of the clones is not present; checked against another copy, under half of the missing clones reflect an unresolved V gene, and the others are unexplained. Counted in this sample were around 100,000 clones; around 71% of them appeared once. The biggest ten clones account for roughly 24% of the sample. Sequenced sample: memory CD8+ T cells sorted from blood. This specimen's cell subset or site label, per the study, means: CD45RO+ cells pooled with CCR7-negative TemRA cells. The receptors here all came from a woman aged 30 to 39 in good health.

The V call is TRBV4-1, the J call TRBJ1-4, with D uncertain. The CDR3 extends over 14 amino acids. The germline gives CDR1 MGHRA, CDR2 YSYEKL. V lost 2 bases to trimming and J lost 0 bases, with 4 bases between them. The CDR3 sequence: CASSQRATNEKLFF. The CDR3 coding sequence is TGCGCCAGCAGCCAACGAGCAACTAATGAAAAACTGTTTTTT.

The V and J genes are TRBV25-1 and TRBJ2-7; a weak D match, TRBD1 (5 bases). The V and J ends lost 4 bases and 3 bases respectively, with 22 bases between them. CDR3 size: 17 residues. Germline V gene data show CDR1 as MGHDK and CDR2 as SYGVNS. The CDR3: CASSGLGQGLQFYEQYF. CDR3 DNA sequence: TGTGCCAGCAGTGGCCTTGGGCAGGGCCTTCAATTCTACGAGCAGTACTTC.

The chain joins TRBV25-1 to TRBJ1-5; weak D call: TRBD1 (6 bases). There are 15 residues in the CDR3. In germline, CDR1 is MGHDK, CDR2 SYGVNS. Trimming left V 5 bases short and J 4 bases short, with 15 bases between. The CDR3 loop reads CASSWGGQHNQPQHF. The CDR3 coding sequence is TGTGCCAGCAGTTGGGGTGGACAGCATAATCAGCCCCAGCATTTT.

This chain connects TRBV20-1 to TRBJ2-5; no definite D call. The V gene lost 1 base and the J gene lost 5 bases, with 2 bases spanning the gap. This CDR3 region has 10 residues. The germline CDR1 and CDR2 sequences are DFQATT and SNEGSKA (reference sequence). This CDR3 reads CSARVETQYF. CDR3 coding DNA: TGCAGTGCTAGAGTGGAGACCCAGTACTTC.

This clone was picked up a small number of times. The chain joins TRBV5-1 to TRBJ2-5, with 8 bases identical to TRBD1. This CDR3 contains 15 residues. Germline V gene lookup returns CDR1 SGHRS and CDR2 YFSETQ. The junction had 7 bases not matched to a gene; V was cut back by 2 bases and J by 4 bases. CDR3 nucleotides: TGCGCCAGCAGCTTATTTTCAGGGGGCGCAGAGACCCAGTACTTC. Translating gives CASSLFSGGAETQYF. The full variable domain, with the rest looked up from reference TRBV5-1 and TRBJ2-5, is KAGVTQTPRYLIKTRGQQVTLSCSPISGHRSVSWYQQTPGQGLQFLFEYFSETQRNKGNFPGRFSGRQFSNSRSEMNVSTLELGDSALYLCASSLFSGGAETQYFGPGTRLLVL.

A remark on this clone: This same CDR3 is encoded by further DNA sequences in the sample. This chain connects TRBV5-1 to TRBJ1-1, with 7 bases identical to TRBD1. J lost 1 base, V lost 7 bases, and 1 base had no gene match. From germline, CDR1 is SGHRS and CDR2 YFSETQ. The CDR3 has 12 residues. CDR3 sequence reads: CASRQGNTEAFF. The CDR3 nucleotides are TGCGCCAGCCGACAGGGGAACACTGAAGCTTTCTTT. Variable domain in full (rest from reference TRBV5-1 and TRBJ1-1): KAGVTQTPRYLIKTRGQQVTLSCSPISGHRSVSWYQQTPGQGLQFLFEYFSETQRNKGNFPGRFSGRQFSNSRSEMNVSTLELGDSALYLCASRQGNTEAFFGQGTRLTVV.

The J gene is TRBJ2-3, the V gene TRBV11-2; no firm D call. Germline V lookup: CDR1 SGHAT, CDR2 FQNNGV. V lost 1 base, J lost 2 bases, and 7 bases lay in between. The CDR3 runs 14 residues. CDR3 sequence: CASSLAPITDTQYF. The CDR3 bases are TGTGCCAGCAGCTTAGCCCCGATCACAGATACGCAGTATTTT.

The chain is built from TRBV19 and TRBJ1-2; D not resolved. CDR3 length: 12 amino acids. The ends were cut back, 4 bases at V and 5 bases at J, with 8 bases in the middle. Germline CDR1 is LNHDA and CDR2 is SQIVND (reference sequence). DNA for the CDR3: TGTGCCAGTAGTAACAGTGGATATGGCTACACCTTC. The encoded protein is CASSNSGYGYTF. Supplemented by reference TRBV19 and TRBJ1-2, the full variable domain reads DGGITQSPKYLFRKEGQNVTLSCEQNLNHDAMYWYRQDPGQGLRLIYYSQIVNDFQKGDIAEGYSVSREKKESFPLTVTSAQKNPTAFYLCASSNSGYGYTFGSGTRLTVV.

Ten or more counts support this clone. This chain uses TRBV6-4 with TRBJ1-5; a weak D match, TRBD1 (5 bases). V lost 3 bases and J 6 bases, leaving 9 bases between the germline ends. This CDR3 region has 13 residues. CDR1 is MRHNA and CDR2 is SNTAGT in the germline V gene. CDR3 residues: CASSEGERQPQHF. CDR3 DNA sequence: TGTGCCAGCAGTGAGGGGGAGCGTCAGCCCCAGCATTTT.

The chain employs TRBV28 and TRBJ2-5; a weak D match, TRBD2 (5 bases). From germline, CDR1 is MDHEN and CDR2 SYDVKM. This CDR3 is 12 amino acids long. Trimming removed 2 bases from V and 11 bases from J, with 12 bases in between. CDR3: CASSLVLGEQYF. The CDR3, as DNA: TGTGCCAGCAGTTTAGTCCTCGGGGAGCAGTACTTC.

The chain links TRBV27 to TRBJ1-1; D gene ambiguous. V lost 5 bases and J 3 bases, leaving 13 bases between the germline ends. The CDR3 runs to 14 residues. The germline V gene has CDR1 MNHEY and CDR2 SMNVEV (reference sequence). The CDR3 sequence: CASSPWAGDTEAFF. CDR3 in DNA: TGTGCCAGCAGTCCCTGGGCAGGAGACACTGAAGCTTTCTTT.

This clone was counted once. The J gene is TRBJ2-5, the V gene TRBV5-4; 7 bases map to TRBD2. This CDR3 is 14 amino acids long. The junction had 3 bases not matched to a gene; V was cut back by 3 bases and J by 1 base. Germline V gene data show CDR1 as SGHNT and CDR2 as YYREEE (reference sequence). In nucleotides, the CDR3 is TGTGCCAGCAGCTCGGGACTATTCCAAGAGACCCAGTACTTC. Translation gives CASSSGLFQETQYF. Complete variable domain (other parts from reference TRBV5-4 and TRBJ2-5): ETGVTQSPTHLIKTRGQQVTLRCSSQSGHNTVSWYQQALGQGPQFIFQYYREEENGRGNFPPRFSGLQFPNYSSELNVNALELDDSALYLCASSSGLFQETQYFGPGTRLLVL.

The sample holds a few counts of this clone. The J gene is TRBJ2-2, the V gene TRBV6-5, with 10 bases matching TRBD2. The germline V gene has CDR1 MNHEY and CDR2 SVGAGI. The CDR3 runs 15 residues. J gave up 5 bases and V 6 bases, and 6 bases lay outside the gene matches. Written as DNA, the CDR3 is TGTGCCAGCAGCCCCGGGACTAGCGATACCGGGGAGCTGTTTTTT. Encoded protein: CASSPGTSDTGELFF.

V usage is TRBV29-1 and J usage is TRBJ2-3; D possibly corresponds to TRBD2 (7 bases). The CDR3 contains 19 residues. V shed 7 bases and J shed 0 bases, with 29 bases lying between them. Germline-derived CDR1 and CDR2 are SQVTM and ANQGSEA. CDR3: CSALGAREERRDSTDTQYF. CDR3 DNA: TGCAGCGCCCTGGGGGCACGGGAGGAGCGGAGAGATAGCACAGATACGCAGTATTTT.

This chain links TRBV7-9 with TRBJ1-2; no clear D gene. V lost 3 bases to trimming and J lost 2 bases, with 7 bases between them. The CDR3 contains 13 residues. Germline CDR1 reads SEHNR; CDR2 reads FQNEAQ (reference sequence). The CDR3 DNA sequence: TGTGCCAGCAGCTTCCACGAAAACTATGGCTACACCTTC. It is translated as CASSFHENYGYTF.

The V call is TRBV19, the J call TRBJ2-1; perhaps TRBD1 as D (5 bases). The CDR3 sequence is 14 residues long. CDR1 is LNHDA and CDR2 is SQIVND in the germline V gene (reference sequence). The V and J ends lost 1 base and 10 bases respectively, with 14 bases between them. CDR3 bases: TGTGCCAGTAGTATAGTTCAGGGTGCCGGGGAGCAGTTCTTC. This gives the protein CASSIVQGAGEQFF.

V usage is TRBV7-9 and J usage is TRBJ1-1; a possible D gene is TRBD1 (6 bases). The V end was cut by 5 bases, the J end by 3 bases, with 22 bases between. This CDR3 comprises 17 residues. In germline, CDR1 is SEHNR, CDR2 FQNEAQ (reference sequence). The CDR3 DNA is TGTGCCAGCAGCGTATTAACAGGGATCGCGTTAGACACTGAAGCTTTCTTT. This gives the protein CASSVLTGIALDTEAFF.

The chain couples TRBV29-1 to TRBJ2-7; 7 positions agree with TRBD2. The V segment lost 1 base and the J segment 3 bases; nucleotides outside the gene matches: 6. The CDR3 runs to 14 residues. CDR1 and CDR2 (germline): SQVTM, ANQGSEA. CDR3 region: CSVEGTPGGYEQYF. The CDR3 nucleotides are TGCAGCGTTGAAGGGACCCCGGGGGGCTACGAGCAGTACTTC.

The genes are TRBV5-4 and TRBJ2-7; D possibly uses TRBD1 or TRBD2 (6 bases each). This CDR3 contains 14 residues. The germline V gene has CDR1 SGHNT and CDR2 YYREEE (reference sequence). V lost 4 bases to trimming and J lost 6 bases, with 17 bases between them. Here the CDR3 DNA reads TGTGCCAGCAGCGAGGTGGGCAGGGGAGGCGAGCAGTACTTC. It yields the protein CASSEVGRGGEQYF.

The rearrangement links TRBV28 to TRBJ1-1; TRBD1 might be the D (6 bases). Germline assignment: CDR1 MDHEN and CDR2 SYDVKM. The ends were cut back, 7 bases at V and 1 base at J, with 13 bases in the middle. The CDR3 covers 14 residues. The CDR3 sequence: CASNLTGPNTEAFF. CDR3 in DNA: TGTGCCAGCAACCTCACAGGGCCGAACACTGAAGCTTTCTTT.

The count of this clone is one. The chain recombines TRBV28 with TRBJ2-1; 9 bases match TRBD1. With V trimmed by 7 bases and J by 0 bases, 10 bases remained unmatched. In germline, CDR1 is MDHEN, CDR2 SYDVKM. The CDR3 contains 17 residues. The CDR3 spells CASKTTGGGFSYNEQFF. CDR3 nucleotide sequence: TGTGCCAGCAAAACCACAGGGGGCGGGTTCTCCTACAATGAGCAGTTCTTC.

This clone was recorded a few times. The chain uses TRBV6-6 and TRBJ2-7, with D tentatively TRBD1 (6 bases). CDR3 size: 16 residues. The V and J ends lost 6 bases and 2 bases respectively, with 20 bases between them. Germline V gives CDR1 MNHNY, CDR2 SVGAGI (reference sequence). The CDR3 region is CASSLTLGQLAYEQYF. The CDR3, as DNA: TGTGCCAGCAGCCTCACCCTTGGACAGCTTGCCTACGAGCAGTACTTC.

J is TRBJ2-7 and V is TRBV29-1; TRBD2 agrees at 10 bases. The CDR3 has 16 residues. Germline CDR1 reads SQVTM; CDR2 reads ANQGSEA. V shed 3 bases and J 0 bases; nucleotides not matched to a gene: 8. CDR3 amino acids: CSVEVSGRYRSYEQYF. CDR3 nucleotide sequence: TGCAGCGTTGAGGTTAGCGGGAGGTACCGCTCCTACGAGCAGTACTTC.

The chain has TRBV15 and TRBJ2-7; D remains ambiguous. This CDR3 is built from 14 residues. The germline V and J ends were trimmed by 3 bases and 5 bases, with 14 bases remaining between them. In germline, CDR1 is LNHNV, CDR2 YYDKDF (reference sequence). The CDR3, as DNA: TGTGCCACCAGCAGCCTCCGTAAGAGGAACGAGCAGTACTTC. This codes for CATSSLRKRNEQYF.

The rearrangement links TRBV11-2 to TRBJ2-5; weak D call: TRBD1 (6 bases). Trimming stripped 5 bases from V and 1 base from J, with 17 bases between. The CDR3 spans 16 residues. Germline CDR1 and CDR2: SGHAT and FQNNGV. The CDR3 nucleotides read TGTGCCAGCAGCCCGCGTCAGGGGACGTCCCAAGAGACCCAGTACTTC. As protein: CASSPRQGTSQETQYF.

In this sample, this clone turned up a few times. This chain uses TRBV9 with TRBJ2-1; 8 bases map to TRBD2. Germline-derived CDR1 and CDR2 are SGDLS and YYNGEE. The junction had 11 bases not matched to a gene; V was cut back by 3 bases and J by 9 bases. The CDR3 is made up of 15 amino acids. CDR3 coding DNA: TGTGCCAGCAGCGAAATGGGACTAGTAGGCGGTGAGCAGTTCTTC. It yields the protein CASSEMGLVGGEQFF. Complete variable domain (other parts from reference TRBV9 and TRBJ2-1): DSGVTQTPKHLITATGQRVTLRCSPRSGDLSVYWYQQSLDQGLQFLIQYYNGEERAKGNILERFSAQQFPDLHSELNLSSLELGDSALYFCASSEMGLVGGEQFFGPGTRLTVL.

The DNA for the CDR3 is TGCAGCGTTGTTATGTCTGGGACCCAGGGGACCGGGGAGCTGTTTTTT. Protein sequence: CSVVMSGTQGTGELFF. The chain couples TRBV29-1 to TRBJ2-2; perhaps TRBD1 as D (6 bases). Germline V CDR1 and CDR2: SQVTM, ANQGSEA. The V gene lost 4 bases and the J gene lost 5 bases, with 20 bases spanning the gap. This CDR3 is built from 16 residues.

A word on this clone: The same CDR3 also results from other DNA sequences found in this sample. CDR3: CASSPGQGGYEQYF. For the CDR3, the DNA is TGCGCCAGCAGTCCAGGACAGGGTGGCTACGAGCAGTACTTC. The chain joins TRBV5-1 to TRBJ2-7; 8 nucleotides align to TRBD1. From germline, CDR1 is SGHRS and CDR2 YFSETQ. The trim removed 5 bases at V and 3 bases at J, leaving 7 bases unmatched. The CDR3 has 14 residues.

About this clone: One base separates it from a far larger clone, so it is likely a read error. The V gene is TRBV7-9, the J gene TRBJ2-5; TRBD2 might be the D (7 bases). The DNA end is more similar to TRBJ2-7, so the J call may be wrong. The CDR3 is made up of 16 amino acids. Germline V gene lookup returns CDR1 SEHNR and CDR2 FQNEAQ (reference sequence). The CDR3 DNA is TGTGCCAGCAGCTTACTTGCGGGAGTAGGGGGGGGCGAGCAGTACTTC. Protein sequence: CASSLLAGVGGGEQYF.